This TCR beta chain emerged from a study of regulatory T cells in long-lasting Graves disease. General study points: Rather than thyroid tissue, only peripheral blood underwent study. Small numbers of samples may have cut accuracy.

Specified time point: persistent/refractory GD, antithyroid drugs over 5 years with positive TRAb. Making the TCR library involved RNA that had been extracted from PBMCs. Under American Thyroid Association guidelines, Graves' disease was diagnosed. This clonotype has a handful of counts. Its antigen is unidentified. According to the study, TCR beta libraries were built with iRepertoire HTBI primers and CDR3-region Arm-PCR. Each CDR3 protein gets one entry after TCRdb re-called the multiplex PCR reads with MiXCR. The table lists a few hundred thousand distinct CDR3 sequences, roughly a quarter of them singletons. The sequencing used peripheral blood mononuclear cells (PBMCs), collected when the disease was refractory, from a patient treated with antithyroid drugs. The sequence came from a female donor with Graves disease.

The CDR3 DNA sequence: TGTGCCAGCAGCCAAGATGTTGGGGGCGCTGAATATGGCTACACCTTC. Translation: CASSQDVGGAEYGYTF. This chain joins TRBV3-1 and TRBJ1-2, with D possibly TRBD1 on 6 matching bases. Germline V CDR1 and CDR2: LGHDT, YNNKEL (reference sequence). V dropped 0 bases and J dropped 5 bases, with 16 bases sitting between them. CDR3 length: 16 residues.